These T cell receptor beta chains were read from a single sample in a study of blood T cells in healthy people across ages. TCRdb itself ran the 5' RACE reads through MiXCR, one entry per CDR3 protein. Of hundreds of thousands of distinct CDR3 sequences in the sample, approximately 30% are singletons; the top ten hold about 16%. Specimen: blood. The receptors come from a woman older than 75 in good health. CDR3s include the opening cysteine and the closing phenylalanine or tryptophan. A D gene is named only where the DNA matches it firmly. Where a row states a size, it is once, few, many or the class of an expanded clone; other rows omit it.

TRBJ2-5,-,15,-,TRBV11-2,CASSLSGVPYNEQYF,TGTGCCAGCAGCTTATCCGGTGTTCCTTACAATGAGCAGTACTTC
TRBJ2-7,-,12,-,TRBV20-1,CSATRHSYEQYF,TGCAGTGCTACCCGGCACTCCTACGAGCAGTACTTC
TRBJ2-5,-,14,many,TRBV9,CASSMTPLRETQYF,TGTGCCAGCAGTATGACACCACTACGGGAGACCCAGTACTTC
TRBJ2-4,TRBD1,16,few,TRBV7-2,CASRSNSGTGSNIQYF,TGTGCCAGCAGATCTAACTCCGGGACAGGGTCAAACATTCAGTACTTC
TRBJ1-4,-,13,-,TRBV29-1,CSVESSGSEKLFF,TGCAGCGTTGAATCGTCAGGATCTGAAAAACTGTTTTTT
TRBJ1-1,-,13,-,TRBV30,CAWKTGLNTEAFF,TGTGCCTGGAAAACAGGGTTGAACACTGAAGCTTTCTTT
TRBJ2-2,-,15,few,TRBV4-3,CASSQSLGHTGELFF,TGCGCCAGCAGCCAAAGTCTGGGTCACACCGGGGAGCTGTTTTTT
TRBJ2-7,TRBD1,15,-,TRBV30,CAWELYGTGVHEQYF,TGTGCCTGGGAGTTATATGGGACAGGGGTACACGAGCAGTACTTC
TRBJ1-5,-,16,few,TRBV14,CASSQAYLRSNQPQHF,TGTGCCAGCAGCCAAGCGTACCTCCGAAGCAATCAGCCCCAGCATTTT
TRBJ2-4,-,17,-,TRBV4-1,CASSQDWGGSAKNIQYF,TGCGCCAGCAGCCAAGATTGGGGAGGCTCAGCCAAAAACATTCAGTACTTC
TRBJ2-5,-,13,many,TRBV30,CAWSAMGGQEQYF,TGTGCCTGGAGCGCGATGGGGGGGCAGGAGCAGTACTTC
TRBJ1-2,TRBD1,14,-,TRBV25-1,CASSEYGTAYGYTF,TGTGCCAGCAGTGAATATGGGACAGCCTATGGCTACACCTTC
TRBJ2-7,-,14,-,TRBV10-3,CAISEWQGRREQYF,TGTGCCATCAGTGAGTGGCAGGGTAGAAGGGAGCAGTACTTC
TRBJ2-1,TRBD1,14,once,TRBV20-1,CSARPGQGRNEQFF,TGCAGTGCTAGGCCCGGACAGGGACGTAATGAGCAGTTCTTC
TRBJ2-1,-,13,-,TRBV7-6,CASRLDGYNEQFF,TGTGCCAGCAGGCTTGACGGATACAATGAGCAGTTCTTC
TRBJ2-2,-,15,few,TRBV6-5,CASRRRSTGTGELFF,TGTGCCAGCAGACGACGATCTACAGGGACCGGGGAGCTGTTTTTT
TRBJ2-6,-,16,-,TRBV11-2,CASSLDGSSGVNVLTF,TGTGCCAGCAGCTTAGATGGGTCATCCGGGGTCAACGTCCTGACTTTC
TRBJ2-1,TRBD2,14,many,TRBV20-1,CSATSGGGSNEQFF,TGCAGTGCTACCAGCGGGGGGGGTAGCAATGAGCAGTTCTTC
TRBJ2-7,-,15,-,TRBV7-2,CASSLVVGAAPEQYF,TGTGCCAGCAGCTTAGTGGTGGGAGCCGCCCCCGAGCAGTACTTC
TRBJ1-4,TRBD1,15,few,TRBV12-3/TRBV12-4,CASSRTGRTNEKLFF,TGTGCCAGCAGTCGGACAGGGAGAACTAATGAAAAACTGTTTTTT